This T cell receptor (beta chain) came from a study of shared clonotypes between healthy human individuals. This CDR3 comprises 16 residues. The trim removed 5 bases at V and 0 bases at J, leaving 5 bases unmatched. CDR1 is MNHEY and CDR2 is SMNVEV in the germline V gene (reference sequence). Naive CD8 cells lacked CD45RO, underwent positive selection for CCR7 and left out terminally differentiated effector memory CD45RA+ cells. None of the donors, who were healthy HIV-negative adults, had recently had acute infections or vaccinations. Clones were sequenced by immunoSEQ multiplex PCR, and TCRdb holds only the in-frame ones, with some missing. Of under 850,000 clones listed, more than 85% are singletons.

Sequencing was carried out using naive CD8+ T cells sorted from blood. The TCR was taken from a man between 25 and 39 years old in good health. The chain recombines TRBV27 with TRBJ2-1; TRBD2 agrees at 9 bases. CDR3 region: CASSPGSGSSYNEQFF. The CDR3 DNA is TGTGCCAGCAGTCCCGGTAGCGGGAGCTCCTACAATGAGCAGTTCTTC.